This entry concerns a single T cell receptor (beta chain). Its antigen remains unidentified. The CDR3 is 15 amino acids. Germline CDR1 is SNHLY and CDR2 is FYNNEI. V lost 6 bases, J lost 2 bases, and 14 bases lay in between. This record comes from a study of glioma-infiltrating T cells. Broader study findings: Non-neoplastic patients had below-expected tissue-blood divergence, while all gliomas exceeded expectation. Only very few CDR3 sequences appeared in both tissue and blood.

TCR alpha and beta CDR3 regions were amplified from RNA using iRepertoire nested multiplex PCR. Input was roughly 85-450 ng of tissue mRNA or PBMC total RNA. TCRdb called the multiplex PCR reads again in MiXCR, with one record for every CDR3 protein. The sample holds 100,000 to 150,000 distinct CDR3 sequences, less than 30% seen once. V and J are TRBV2 and TRBJ2-1; D tentatively reads TRBD1 or TRBD2 (6 bases each). The clonotype was recovered from a human donor with low-grade glioma or glioblastoma, undergoing nonglioma brain surgery, or in good health (not recorded which). The sequenced sample consisted of glioma tissue, nonneoplastic brain tissue, or PBMCs (not recorded which). CDR3 DNA sequence: TGTGCCAGCAGAAGGGGGGACTCACCCTACAATGAGCAGTTCTTC. It is translated as CASRRGDSPYNEQFF.